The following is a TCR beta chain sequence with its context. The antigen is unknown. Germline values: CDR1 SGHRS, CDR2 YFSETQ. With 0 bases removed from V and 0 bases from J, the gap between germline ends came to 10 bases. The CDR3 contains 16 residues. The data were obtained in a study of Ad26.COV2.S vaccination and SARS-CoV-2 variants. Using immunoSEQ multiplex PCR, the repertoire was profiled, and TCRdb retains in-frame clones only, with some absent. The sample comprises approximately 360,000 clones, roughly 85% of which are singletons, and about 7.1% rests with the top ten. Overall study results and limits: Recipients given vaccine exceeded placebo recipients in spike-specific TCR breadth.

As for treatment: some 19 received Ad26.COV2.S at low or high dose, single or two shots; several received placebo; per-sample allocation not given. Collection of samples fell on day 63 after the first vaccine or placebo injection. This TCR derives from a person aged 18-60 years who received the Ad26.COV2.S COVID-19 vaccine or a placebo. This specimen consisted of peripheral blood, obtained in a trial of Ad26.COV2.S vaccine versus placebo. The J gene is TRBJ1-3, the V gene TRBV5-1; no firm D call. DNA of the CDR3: TGCGCCAGCAGCTTGGAGGGCCCTGGCTCTGGAAACACCATATATTTT. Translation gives CASSLEGPGSGNTIYF.